This entry lists 2 T cell receptor beta chains sequenced from one sample in a study of CD8+ T cells in alopecia areata (dated by TCRdb to between 2017 and 2018). The method was the immunoSEQ multiplex PCR assay. To provide template for TCR sequencing, every sample had RNA extracted and reverse transcribed into cDNA. Imported from immuneACCESS, the table was reduced by TCRdb to in-frame sequences with V and J called. These copies leave out some clones; in studies compared against another copy, an unresolved V gene accounts for under half, and the cause of the remainder is not known. This sample shows about 9,100 clones, and none of them turns up only once. The ten largest account for about a fifth of the sample. Pooled mouse cutaneous lymph node cells were stained for CD4, CD8alpha, NKG2D, NKG2ACE and other markers and were then sorted on a BD Influx. Sequenced input: CD8+ T cells sorted from a lymph node. These receptors originate from a C3H/HeJ mouse with alopecia areata. Mice of this strain bear MHC haplotype H2-k.

In its sample, this clone ranks as medium-sized (0.01 to 0.1%). Any gene name here is a mouse gene name. Read sequence stops 4 residues before the CDR3 end, and the germline J gene provides the missing end. The gene calls are TRBV1 and TRBJ2-5; 10 nucleotides line up with TRBD2. The length of the CDR3 is 15 residues. Per the germline V gene, CDR1 is NSQYPW and CDR2 is LRSPGD (reference sequence). Here the CDR3 reads CTCSAPGLGKDTQYF. Partial CDR3 DNA: TGCACCTGCAGTGCTCCGGGACTGGGGAAAGAC. Full variable domain (remainder filled in from reference TRBV1 and TRBJ2-5): VTLLEQNPRWRLVPRGQAVNLRCILKNSQYPWMSWYQQDLQKQLQWLFTLRSPGDKEVKSLPGADYLATRVTDTELRLQVANMSQGRTLYCTCSAPGLGKDTQYFGPGTRLLVL.

This clone appeared many times. Germline and genes here are mouse. The read ends 4 residues shy of where the CDR3 ends; the end is completed using the germline J gene. The V call is TRBV14, the J call TRBJ2-1, with 7 nucleotides matching TRBD2. The CDR3 loop spans 14 amino acids. With V trimmed by 6 bases and J by 1 base, 4 bases remained unmatched. Germline V CDR1 and CDR2: SGHDT, FRDEAV. The CDR3 sequence: CASTGGVNYAEQFF. CDR3 DNA (partial): TGTGCCAGCACCGGGGGGGTGAACTATGCT.